This entry describes one TCR beta chain. Antigen unknown. The entry originates in a study of shared clonotypes between healthy human individuals. General observations from the study: The represented genetic and exposure-history diversity was limited by the small number of donors.

Assay used: immunoSEQ multiplex PCR; TCRdb lists only in-frame clones, some missing. The sample lists 700,000 to 950,000 clones; 95% to 97% were seen once. CD45RO negativity and positive selection for CCR7 defined naive CD8 cells, a population that excluded terminally differentiated effector memory CD45RA+ cells. The donor cohort consisted entirely of Caucasian adults residing in Nashville, Tennessee. This CDR3 contains 14 residues. Between the trimmed V and J ends, which lost 4 bases and 1 base, there was a span of 8 bases. The germline gives CDR1 SGHRS, CDR2 YFSETQ. The specimen sequenced was naive CD8+ T cells sorted from blood. This sequence originates from a young man in good health. V and J are TRBV5-1 and TRBJ2-2, with no clear D. CDR3 region: CASSVKQNTGELFF. The DNA for the CDR3 is TGCGCCAGCAGCGTAAAGCAGAACACCGGGGAGCTGTTTTTT.